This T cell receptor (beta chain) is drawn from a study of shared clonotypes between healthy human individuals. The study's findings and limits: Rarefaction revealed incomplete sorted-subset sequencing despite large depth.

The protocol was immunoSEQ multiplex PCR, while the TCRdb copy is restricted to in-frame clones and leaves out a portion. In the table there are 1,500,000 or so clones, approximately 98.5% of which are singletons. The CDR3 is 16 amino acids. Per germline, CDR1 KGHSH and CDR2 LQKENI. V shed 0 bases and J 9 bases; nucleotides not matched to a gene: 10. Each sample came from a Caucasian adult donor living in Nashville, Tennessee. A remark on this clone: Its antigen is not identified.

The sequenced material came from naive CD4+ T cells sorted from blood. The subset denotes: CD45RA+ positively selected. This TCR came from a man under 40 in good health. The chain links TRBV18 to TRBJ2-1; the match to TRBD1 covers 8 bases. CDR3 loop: CASSPPKDRDLGEQFF. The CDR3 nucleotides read TGTGCCAGCTCACCACCTAAGGACAGGGATCTGGGTGAGCAGTTCTTC.